The T cell receptor (beta chain) described here comes from a study of blood T cells in healthy people across ages. Notes on the study in general: It was not possible, with unsorted PBMCs, to conclusively compare naive and antigen-experienced cells.

Germline lookup yields CDR1 MNHEY and CDR2 SVGAGI. The CDR3 length is 15 residues. The V gene end was trimmed by 6 bases and the J gene end by 4 bases; junction bases not matched to a gene: 6. Combining a sample-barcoded 5' primer with a J-beta primer mix, a second PCR ran for roughly 6 to 12 cycles. Via MiXCR, TCRdb re-called the 5' RACE reads, giving one row per CDR3 protein. The table includes 650,000 to 1,000,000 distinct CDR3 sequences, 30% to 45% detected once. With respect to this clonotype: Its antigen is unidentified.

Sequenced material: blood. This receptor was taken from a young man in good health. The chain combines TRBV6-5 with TRBJ2-1, with 10 bases aligning to TRBD1. CDR3 nucleotides: TGTGCCAGCAGACAGGGACAGGGGAATTACAATGAGCAGTTCTTC. Residues: CASRQGQGNYNEQFF.